Listed here is a single T cell receptor beta chain. What it recognizes is unknown. This record comes from a study of a mutant IDH1 vaccine in newly diagnosed glioma. Overall study context: Treated patients were roughly 62% male, around 40% female, mean age approximately 42 years. Earlier therapy was either radiotherapy, temozolomide, or both, and most got both. The V12 visit happened in week 35, and the V13 visit happened in week 47. The study, taken as a whole, reports: Among all patients, vaccine-induced immune responses occurred in approximately 94%.

The germline gives CDR1 MNHEY, CDR2 SVGAGI. The junction had 11 bases not matched to a gene; V was cut back by 6 bases and J by 7 bases. The CDR3 has 14 amino acids. Only in-frame clones appear in the TCRdb table, and some are missing; sequencing was by immunoSEQ multiplex PCR. The data contain 50,000 to 65,000 clones, about 61% of them singletons. The time point denotes: week 47, end of study. Every vaccine dose comprised 300 ug of mutant IDH1 20-mer peptide plus topical imiquimod. The rearrangement uses TRBV6-5 and TRBJ2-7, with 8 bases aligning to TRBD2. This TCR came from a man in his forties with glioma. Some clones in this sample may be carry-over from other donors' samples. Sequences were derived from peripheral blood mononuclear cells (PBMCs), sampled from a glioma patient whose treatment included an IDH1 peptide vaccine. Here the CDR3 reads CASSPVSGGGEQYF. The CDR3, as DNA: TGTGCCAGCAGCCCTGTAAGCGGGGGCGGGGAGCAGTACTTC.